This T cell receptor (beta chain) was documented in a study of CD8 T cells in Susac syndrome. Controls were healthy donors chosen to match patients in age and sex. The authors negatively isolated CD8+ and CD4+ T cells and FACS-enriched TEMRA cells. RNA amounts of roughly 0.45 to 1 ug underwent reverse transcription with random hexamers. TCRdb analysed the immunoSEQ multiplex PCR reads with MiXCR anew, one entry per CDR3 protein. The sample gives 150,000 or so distinct CDR3 sequences, more than 90% of which show up once; 0.11% to 0.15% is in the top ten. CDR1 is LGHDT, CDR2 YNNKEL, per germline (reference sequence). The CDR3 is 18 amino acids. Trimming pared 0 bases from V and 0 bases from J, leaving 12 bases between.

The sequence was obtained from a human donor in good health. The V and J genes are TRBV3-1 and TRBJ2-6, with no clear D. Sequencing was done on a sample of CD4+ T cells from PBMCs. The CDR3 region is CASSQDQRWFSGANVLTF. The DNA of the CDR3 is TGTGCCAGCAGCCAAGACCAGCGTTGGTTCTCTGGGGCCAACGTCCTGACTTTC.